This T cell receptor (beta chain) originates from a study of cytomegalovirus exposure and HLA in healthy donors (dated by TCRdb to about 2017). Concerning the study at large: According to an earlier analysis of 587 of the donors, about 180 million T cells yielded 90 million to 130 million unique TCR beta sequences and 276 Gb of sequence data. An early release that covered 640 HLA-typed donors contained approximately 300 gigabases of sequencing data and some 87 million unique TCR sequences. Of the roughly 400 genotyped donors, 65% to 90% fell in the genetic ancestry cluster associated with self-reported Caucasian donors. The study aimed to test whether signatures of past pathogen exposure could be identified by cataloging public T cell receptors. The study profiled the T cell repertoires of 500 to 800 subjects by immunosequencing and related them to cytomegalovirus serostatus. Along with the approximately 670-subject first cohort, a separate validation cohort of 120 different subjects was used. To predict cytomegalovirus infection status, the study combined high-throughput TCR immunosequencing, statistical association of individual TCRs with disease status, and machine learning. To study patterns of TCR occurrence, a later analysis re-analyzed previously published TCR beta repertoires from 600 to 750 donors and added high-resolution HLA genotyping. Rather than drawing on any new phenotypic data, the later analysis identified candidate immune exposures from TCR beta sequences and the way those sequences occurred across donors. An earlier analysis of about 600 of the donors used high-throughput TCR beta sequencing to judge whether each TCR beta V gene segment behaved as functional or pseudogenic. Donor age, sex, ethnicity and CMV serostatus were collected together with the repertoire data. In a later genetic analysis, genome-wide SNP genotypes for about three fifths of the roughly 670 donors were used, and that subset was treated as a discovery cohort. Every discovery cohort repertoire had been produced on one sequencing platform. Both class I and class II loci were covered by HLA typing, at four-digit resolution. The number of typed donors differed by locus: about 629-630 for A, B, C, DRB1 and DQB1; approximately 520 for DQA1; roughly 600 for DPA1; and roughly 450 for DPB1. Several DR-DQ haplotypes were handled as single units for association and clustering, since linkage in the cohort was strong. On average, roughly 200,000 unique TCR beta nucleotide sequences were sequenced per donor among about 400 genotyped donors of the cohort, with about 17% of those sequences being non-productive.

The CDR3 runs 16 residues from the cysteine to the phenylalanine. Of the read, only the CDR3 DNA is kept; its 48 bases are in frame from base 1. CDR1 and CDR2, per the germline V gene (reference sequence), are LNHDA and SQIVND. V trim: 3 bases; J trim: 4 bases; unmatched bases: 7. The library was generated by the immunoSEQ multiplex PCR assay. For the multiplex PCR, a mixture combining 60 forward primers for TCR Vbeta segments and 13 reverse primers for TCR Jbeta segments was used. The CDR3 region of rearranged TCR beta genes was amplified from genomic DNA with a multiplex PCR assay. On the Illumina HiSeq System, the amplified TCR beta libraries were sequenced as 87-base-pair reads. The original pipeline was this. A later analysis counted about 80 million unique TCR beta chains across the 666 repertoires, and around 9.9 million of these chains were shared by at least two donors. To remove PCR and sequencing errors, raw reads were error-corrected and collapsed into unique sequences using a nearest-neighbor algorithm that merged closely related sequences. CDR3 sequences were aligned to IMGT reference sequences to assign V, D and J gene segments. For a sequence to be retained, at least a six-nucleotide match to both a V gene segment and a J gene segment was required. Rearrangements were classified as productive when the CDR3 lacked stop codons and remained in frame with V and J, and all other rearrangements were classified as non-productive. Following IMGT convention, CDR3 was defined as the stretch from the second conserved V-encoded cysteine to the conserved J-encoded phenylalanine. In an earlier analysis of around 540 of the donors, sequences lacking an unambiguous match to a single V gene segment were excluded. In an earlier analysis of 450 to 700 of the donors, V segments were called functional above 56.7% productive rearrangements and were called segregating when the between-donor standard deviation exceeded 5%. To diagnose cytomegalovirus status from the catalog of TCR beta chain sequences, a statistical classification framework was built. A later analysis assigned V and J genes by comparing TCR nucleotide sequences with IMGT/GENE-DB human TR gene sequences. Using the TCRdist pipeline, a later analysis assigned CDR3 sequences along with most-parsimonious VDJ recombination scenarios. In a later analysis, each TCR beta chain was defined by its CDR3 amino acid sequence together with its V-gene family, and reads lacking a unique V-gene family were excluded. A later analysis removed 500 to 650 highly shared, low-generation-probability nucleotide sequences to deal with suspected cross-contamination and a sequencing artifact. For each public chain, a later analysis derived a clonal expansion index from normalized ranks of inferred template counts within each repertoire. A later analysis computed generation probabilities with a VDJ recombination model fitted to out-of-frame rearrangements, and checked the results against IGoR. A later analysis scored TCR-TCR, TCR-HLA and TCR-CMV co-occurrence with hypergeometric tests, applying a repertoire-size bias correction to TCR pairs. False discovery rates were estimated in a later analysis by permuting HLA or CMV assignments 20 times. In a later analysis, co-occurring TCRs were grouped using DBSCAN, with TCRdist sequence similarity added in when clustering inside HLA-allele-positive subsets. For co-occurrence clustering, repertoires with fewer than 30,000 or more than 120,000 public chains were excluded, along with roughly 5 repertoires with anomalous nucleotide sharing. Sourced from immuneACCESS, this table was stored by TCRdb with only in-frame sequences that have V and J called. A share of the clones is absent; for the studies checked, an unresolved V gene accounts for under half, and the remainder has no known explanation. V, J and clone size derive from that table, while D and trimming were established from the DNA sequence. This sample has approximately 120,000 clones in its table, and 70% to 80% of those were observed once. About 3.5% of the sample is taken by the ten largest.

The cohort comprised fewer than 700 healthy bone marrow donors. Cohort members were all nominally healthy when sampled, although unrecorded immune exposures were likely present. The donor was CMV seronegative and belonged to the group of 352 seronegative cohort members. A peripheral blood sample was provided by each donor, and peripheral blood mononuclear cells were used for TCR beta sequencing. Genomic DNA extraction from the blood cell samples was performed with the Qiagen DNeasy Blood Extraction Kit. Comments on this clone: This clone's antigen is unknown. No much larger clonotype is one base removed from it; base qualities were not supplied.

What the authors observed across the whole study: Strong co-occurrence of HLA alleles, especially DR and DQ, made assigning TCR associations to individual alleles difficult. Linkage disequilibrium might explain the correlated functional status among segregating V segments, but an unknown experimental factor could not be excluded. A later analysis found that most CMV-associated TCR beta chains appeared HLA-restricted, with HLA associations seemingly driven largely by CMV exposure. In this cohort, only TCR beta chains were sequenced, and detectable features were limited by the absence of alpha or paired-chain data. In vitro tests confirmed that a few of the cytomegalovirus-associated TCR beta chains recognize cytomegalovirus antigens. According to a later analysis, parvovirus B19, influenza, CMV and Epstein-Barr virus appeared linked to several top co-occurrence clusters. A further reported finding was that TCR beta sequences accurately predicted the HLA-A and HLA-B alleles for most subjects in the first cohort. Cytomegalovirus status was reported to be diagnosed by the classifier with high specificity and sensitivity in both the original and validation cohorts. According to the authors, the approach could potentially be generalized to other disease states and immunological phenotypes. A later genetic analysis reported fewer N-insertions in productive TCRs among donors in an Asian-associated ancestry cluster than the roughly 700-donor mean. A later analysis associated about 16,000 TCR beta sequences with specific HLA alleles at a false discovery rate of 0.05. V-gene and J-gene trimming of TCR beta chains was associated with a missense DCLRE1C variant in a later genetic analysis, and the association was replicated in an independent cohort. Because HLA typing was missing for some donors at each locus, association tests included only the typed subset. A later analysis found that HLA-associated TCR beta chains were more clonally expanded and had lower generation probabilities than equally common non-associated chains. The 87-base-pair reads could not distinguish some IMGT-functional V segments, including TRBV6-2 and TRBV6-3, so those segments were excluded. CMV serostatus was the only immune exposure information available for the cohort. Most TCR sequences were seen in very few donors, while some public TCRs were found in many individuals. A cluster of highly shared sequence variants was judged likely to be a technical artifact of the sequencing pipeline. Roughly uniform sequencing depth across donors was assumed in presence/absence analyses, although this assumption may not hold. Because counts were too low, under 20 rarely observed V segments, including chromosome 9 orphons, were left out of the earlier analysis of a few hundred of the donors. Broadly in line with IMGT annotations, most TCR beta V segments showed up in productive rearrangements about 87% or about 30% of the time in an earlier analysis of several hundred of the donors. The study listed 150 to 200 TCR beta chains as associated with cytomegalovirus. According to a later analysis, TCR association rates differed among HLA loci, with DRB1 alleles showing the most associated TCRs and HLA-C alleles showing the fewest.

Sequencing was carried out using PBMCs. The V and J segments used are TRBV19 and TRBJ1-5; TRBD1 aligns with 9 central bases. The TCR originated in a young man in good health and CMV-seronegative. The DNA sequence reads TGTGCCAGTAGTATGATAACAGGGGGCCCAAATCAGCCCCAGCATTTT. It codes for CASSMITGGPNQPQHF.